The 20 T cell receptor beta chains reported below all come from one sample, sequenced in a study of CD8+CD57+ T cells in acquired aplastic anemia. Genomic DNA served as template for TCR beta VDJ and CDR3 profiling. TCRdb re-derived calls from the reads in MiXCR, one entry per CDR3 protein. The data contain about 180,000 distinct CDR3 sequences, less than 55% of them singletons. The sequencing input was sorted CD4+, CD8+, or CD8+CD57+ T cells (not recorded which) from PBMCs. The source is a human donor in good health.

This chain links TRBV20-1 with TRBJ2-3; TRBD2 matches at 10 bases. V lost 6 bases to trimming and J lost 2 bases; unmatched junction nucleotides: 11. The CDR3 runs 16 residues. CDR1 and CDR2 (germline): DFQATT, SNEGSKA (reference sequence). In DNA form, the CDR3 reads TGCAGTGCCAGCAGTCTTCTAGCGGGAGTCACAGATACGCAGTATTTT. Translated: CSASSLLAGVTDTQYF.

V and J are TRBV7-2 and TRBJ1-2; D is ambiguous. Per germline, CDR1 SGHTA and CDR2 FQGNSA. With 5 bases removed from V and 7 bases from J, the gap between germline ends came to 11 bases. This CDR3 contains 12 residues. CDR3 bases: TGTGCCAGCAGCCACGGGGTTGGTGGCTACACCTTC. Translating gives CASSHGVGGYTF.

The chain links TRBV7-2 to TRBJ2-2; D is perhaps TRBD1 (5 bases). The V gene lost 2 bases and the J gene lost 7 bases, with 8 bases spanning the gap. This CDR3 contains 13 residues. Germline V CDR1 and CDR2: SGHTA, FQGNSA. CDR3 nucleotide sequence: TGTGCCAGCAGCTTATACAGGAGCGGGGAGCTGTTTTTT. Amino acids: CASSLYRSGELFF.

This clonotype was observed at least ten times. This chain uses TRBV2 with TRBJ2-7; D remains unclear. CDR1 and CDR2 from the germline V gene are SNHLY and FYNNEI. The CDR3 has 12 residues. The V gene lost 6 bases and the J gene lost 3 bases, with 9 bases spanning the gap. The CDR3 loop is CASSHALYEQYF. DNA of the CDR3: TGTGCCAGCAGCCATGCCCTCTACGAGCAGTACTTC. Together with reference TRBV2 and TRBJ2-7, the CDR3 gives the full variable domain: EPEVTQTPSHQVTQMGQEVILRCVPISNHLYFYWYRQILGQKVEFLVSFYNNEISEKSEIFDDQFSVERPDGSNFTLKIRSTKLEDSAMYFCASSHALYEQYFGPGTRLTVT.

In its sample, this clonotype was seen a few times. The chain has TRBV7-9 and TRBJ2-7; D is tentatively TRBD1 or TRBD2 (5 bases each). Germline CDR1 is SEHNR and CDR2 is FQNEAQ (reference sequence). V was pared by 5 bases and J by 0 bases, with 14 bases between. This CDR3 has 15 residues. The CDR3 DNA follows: TGTGCCAGCAGCGAGGCCGGGACGGACTCCTACGAGCAGTACTTC. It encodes CASSEAGTDSYEQYF.

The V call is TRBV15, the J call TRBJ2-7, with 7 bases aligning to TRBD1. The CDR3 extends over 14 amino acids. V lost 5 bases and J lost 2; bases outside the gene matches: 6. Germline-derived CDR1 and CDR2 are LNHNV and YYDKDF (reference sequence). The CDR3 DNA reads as TGTGCCACCAGCTCCAAGGGGGCGGCCTACGAGCAGTACTTC. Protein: CATSSKGAAYEQYF.

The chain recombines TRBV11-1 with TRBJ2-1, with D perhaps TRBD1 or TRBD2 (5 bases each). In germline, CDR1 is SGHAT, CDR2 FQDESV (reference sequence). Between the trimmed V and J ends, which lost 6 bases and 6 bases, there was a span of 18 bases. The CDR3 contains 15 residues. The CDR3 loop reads CASRVKGPRGNEQFF. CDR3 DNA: TGTGCCAGCAGGGTCAAGGGACCACGGGGCAATGAGCAGTTCTTC.

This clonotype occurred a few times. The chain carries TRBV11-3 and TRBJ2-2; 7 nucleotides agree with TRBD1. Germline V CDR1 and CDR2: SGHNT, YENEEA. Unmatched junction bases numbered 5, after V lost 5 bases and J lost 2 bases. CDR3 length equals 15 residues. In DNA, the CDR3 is TGTGCCAGCAGCAGGCAGGGGGTTAACACCGGGGAGCTGTTTTTT. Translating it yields CASSRQGVNTGELFF. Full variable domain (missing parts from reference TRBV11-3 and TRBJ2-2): EAGVVQSPRYKIIEKKQPVAFWCNPISGHNTLYWYLQNLGQGPELLIRYENEEAVDDSQLPKDRFSAERLKGVDSTLKIQPAELGDSAVYLCASSRQGVNTGELFFGEGSRLTVL.

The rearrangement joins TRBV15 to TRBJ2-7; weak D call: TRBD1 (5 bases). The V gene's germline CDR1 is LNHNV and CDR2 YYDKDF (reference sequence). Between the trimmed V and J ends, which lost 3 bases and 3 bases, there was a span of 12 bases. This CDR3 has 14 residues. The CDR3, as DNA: TGTGCCACCAGCAGTCTACTTCAGGGCTACGAGCAGTACTTC. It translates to CATSSLLQGYEQYF.

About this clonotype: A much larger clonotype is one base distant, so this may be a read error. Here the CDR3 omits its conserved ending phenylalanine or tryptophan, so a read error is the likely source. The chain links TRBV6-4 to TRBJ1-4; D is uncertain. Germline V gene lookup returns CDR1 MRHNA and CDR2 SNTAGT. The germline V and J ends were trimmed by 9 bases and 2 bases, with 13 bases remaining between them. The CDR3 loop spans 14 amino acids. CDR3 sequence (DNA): TGTGCCAGGGAAGCCAAGAGGACTAATGAAAAACTGTTTTCT. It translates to CAREAKRTNEKLFS.

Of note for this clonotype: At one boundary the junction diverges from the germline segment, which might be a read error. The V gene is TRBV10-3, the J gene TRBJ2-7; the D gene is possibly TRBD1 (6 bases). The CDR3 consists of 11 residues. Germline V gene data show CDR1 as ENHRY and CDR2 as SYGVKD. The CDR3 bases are TGTGCCTCAGCGCAGGGGTACGAGCAGCACTTC. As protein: CASAQGYEQHF.

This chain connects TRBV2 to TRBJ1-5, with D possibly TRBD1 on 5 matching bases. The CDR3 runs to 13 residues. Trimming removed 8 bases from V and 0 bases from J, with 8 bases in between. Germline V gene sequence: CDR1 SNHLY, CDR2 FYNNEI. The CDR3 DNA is TGTGCCAGCCAAGGGGATAGCAATCAGCCCCAGCATTTT. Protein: CASQGDSNQPQHF. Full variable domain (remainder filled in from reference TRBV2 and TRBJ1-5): EPEVTQTPSHQVTQMGQEVILRCVPISNHLYFYWYRQILGQKVEFLVSFYNNEISEKSEIFDDQFSVERPDGSNFTLKIRSTKLEDSAMYFCASQGDSNQPQHFGDGTRLSIL.

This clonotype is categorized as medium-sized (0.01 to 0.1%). This chain's CDR3 is CAISGREGYEQYF. As DNA, the CDR3 is TGTGCCATCAGTGGGCGGGAGGGCTACGAGCAGTACTTC. The chain recombines TRBV10-3 with TRBJ2-7; TRBD2 agrees at 9 bases. The V segment lost 4 bases and the J segment 3 bases; nucleotides outside the gene matches: 1. CDR3 size: 13 residues. The germline V gene encodes CDR1 ENHRY and CDR2 SYGVKD.

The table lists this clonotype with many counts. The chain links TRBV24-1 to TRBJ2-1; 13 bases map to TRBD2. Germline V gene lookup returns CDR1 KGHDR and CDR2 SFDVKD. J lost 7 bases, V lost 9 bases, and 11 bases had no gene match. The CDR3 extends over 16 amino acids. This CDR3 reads CATSPPGGLAGNEQFF. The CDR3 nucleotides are TGTGCCACCTCGCCCCCGGGGGGACTAGCGGGAAATGAGCAGTTCTTC.

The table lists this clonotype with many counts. The CDR3 spells CASSYRYEQYF. CDR3 DNA sequence: TGTGCCAGCAGTTACCGGTACGAGCAGTACTTC. The chain recombines TRBV6-2 or TRBV6-3 with TRBJ2-7; D gene uncertain. V was trimmed by 2 bases and J by 4 bases, leaving 3 bases between them. Germline values: CDR1 MNHEY, CDR2 SVGEGT. The CDR3 is 11 residues long.

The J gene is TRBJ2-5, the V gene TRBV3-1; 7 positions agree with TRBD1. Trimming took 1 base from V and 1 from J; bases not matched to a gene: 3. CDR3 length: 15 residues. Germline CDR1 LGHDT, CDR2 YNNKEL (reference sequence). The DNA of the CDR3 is TGTGCCAGCAGCCAAGGCCCAGGGGGCCAAGAGACCCAGTACTTC. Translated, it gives CASSQGPGGQETQYF.

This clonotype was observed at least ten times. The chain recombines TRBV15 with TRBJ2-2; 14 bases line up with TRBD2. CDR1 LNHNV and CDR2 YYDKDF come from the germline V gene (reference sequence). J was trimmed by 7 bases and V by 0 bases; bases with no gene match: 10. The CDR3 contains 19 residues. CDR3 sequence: CATSRDSWGTSGSVGELFF. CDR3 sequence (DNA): TGTGCCACCAGCAGAGATTCGTGGGGGACTAGCGGGAGTGTCGGGGAGCTGTTTTTT.

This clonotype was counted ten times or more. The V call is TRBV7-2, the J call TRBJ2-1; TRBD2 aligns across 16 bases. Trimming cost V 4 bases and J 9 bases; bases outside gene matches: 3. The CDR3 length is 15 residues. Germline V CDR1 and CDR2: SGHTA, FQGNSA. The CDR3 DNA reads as TGTGCCAGCAGCTCTGGGACTAGCGGGAGGGTTGAGCAGTTCTTC. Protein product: CASSSGTSGRVEQFF.

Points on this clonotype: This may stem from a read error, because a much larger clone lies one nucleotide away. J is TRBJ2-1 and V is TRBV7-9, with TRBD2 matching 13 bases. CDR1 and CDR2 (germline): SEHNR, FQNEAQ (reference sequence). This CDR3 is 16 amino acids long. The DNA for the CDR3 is TGTGCCAGCAGTCCGAGACTAGCGGGAGGAGTCAATGAGCAGCTCTTC. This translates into CASSPRLAGGVNEQLF.

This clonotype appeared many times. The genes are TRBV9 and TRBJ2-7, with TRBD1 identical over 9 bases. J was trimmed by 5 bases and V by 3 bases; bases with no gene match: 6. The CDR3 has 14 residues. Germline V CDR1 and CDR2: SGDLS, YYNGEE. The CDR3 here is CASSGWTGEDEQYF. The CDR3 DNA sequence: TGTGCCAGCAGCGGATGGACAGGGGAGGACGAGCAGTACTTC.